This paragraph reports one T cell receptor beta chain. Its antigen remains undetermined. No clone much larger than this one lies a single base away; base qualities are absent. These data come from a study of beta chain features in type 1 diabetes (dated by TCRdb to the late 2010s). In terms of the full investigation: Patients and healthy donors did not differ in mean age, gender distribution, total cell number or subset yield. In the study, TCRB repertoires of sorted circulating CD4+ T cell subsets from recently diagnosed type 1 diabetes patients were compared with those of matched healthy donors. A total of around 110,000,000 sorted cells were examined across all samples, and a strong correlation was observed between cell number per subset and RNA yield. Naive and central memory subsets were obtained from all 30 or so donors, but regulatory and stem cell-like memory subsets were isolated from only 8 patients and roughly 8 healthy donors.

All of the isolated RNA was reverse transcribed with the High Capacity cDNA Reverse Transcription Kit, so expressed TCRB transcripts were sequenced. Deep immunoSEQ sequencing was applied to naive, central memory and regulatory T cell samples, giving an average of roughly 3.5 million total reads per sample. After sorted cells were lysed in RLT buffer, RNA was extracted with DNase-treated RNeasy Micro or Mini kits, with the choice depending on cell number. To prevent cross-contamination, each cell subset was processed individually, whereas patient and healthy donor samples were processed jointly. The immunoSEQ multiplex PCR was used to amplify TCRB sequences from cDNA, yielding 87-bp fragments that span the CDR3 region. Sequencing of the amplicons was performed on the Illumina HiSeq platform. On the study's bioinformatics: Synthetic template baselines were used to correct PCR bias computationally, reads within Hamming distance 2 were collapsed together, and singletons that could not be merged were discarded. Reads were aligned against IMGT to assign V, D and J genes, CDR3 length and insertions or deletions at six rearrangement sites. Within each subset, clonotype counts were normalized to the number of sorted cells before true diversity and Gini coefficients were calculated with the tcR R package. Repertoire sharing was quantified using the overlap coefficient calculated on TCRB nucleotide sequences. Out-of-frame TCRB sequences from naive cells were analyzed as a proxy for the pre-selection repertoire. This is the immuneACCESS table as TCRdb keeps it, with only in-frame sequences that have V and J called. A part of the clones is gone; compared with another copy, unresolved V genes explain less than half, and the rest is unexplained. V and J calls and clone size follow that table, whereas D and trimming were derived from the DNA. For this sample the table gives more than 300,000 clones, of which 10% to 15% were detected only once. The ten largest clones capture under 0.02% of the sample.

Including cysteine and phenylalanine, the CDR3 has 15 amino acids. This entry keeps only the CDR3 DNA: 45 bases, framed from base 1. From a lookup of the germline V gene, CDR1 and CDR2 are LGHNA and YSLEER. General conclusions and limits of the study: Type 1 diabetes patients showed a moderate but significant shortening of TCRB CDR3 length in all four CD4+ subsets. Naive, central memory and regulatory TCRB repertoires appeared to be more similar among patients than among healthy donors. Only small numbers of individuals were included in the HLA sub-analyses, which left unresolved whether HLA type had any influence on TCRB rearrangement. Because cDNA was sequenced instead of genomic DNA, highly expressing activated cells could be over-represented, though the groups showed no difference in activation or CD3 levels. Fewer insertions and more nucleotide deletions at VDJ recombination sites were observed in patients with type 1 diabetes, implying thymic rearrangement abnormalities. Shorter templates might have been favored by PCR, but patient and control samples were amplified and corrected together, so both groups would have been affected equally by any skew.

Each donor gave one peripheral blood draw, roughly 0.12 L on average, collected into heparinised tubes. A BD FACSAria II and a panel including CD45RO, CCR7, CD25, CD127, CD95 and CD27 were used to sort naive, central memory, regulatory and stem cell-like memory CD4+ T cells. All sorted populations exceeded 95% purity. PBMCs were isolated immediately by Lymphoprep density gradient centrifugation and stained directly without culture. So that batch effects would be minimized, each experiment stained and sorted samples in pairs, pairing one healthy donor with one patient. The V and J segments used are TRBV4-3 and TRBJ2-5, and the D gene may be TRBD2, 6 bases matching. The DNA end is a closer match to TRBJ2-7, so the J assignment may be wrong. The sequence was obtained from a man aged 18 to 30 in good health. Sample: naive CD4+ T cells from blood. In light of the paper, this sample's cell subset or site label describes: true naive CD4+ T cells. The sequence in DNA is TGCGCCAGCAGCCCCCGGACGGGACTCCCCTACGAGCAGTACTTC. Its protein is CASSPRTGLPYEQYF.